These 22 T cell receptor beta chains originate from one sample sequenced in a study of blood T cell repertoires in COVID-19. TCRdb's copy holds only in-frame clones and misses some; the assay was immunoSEQ multiplex PCR. This sample yields about 140,000 clones, of which 75% to 80% are seen a single time; around 3.2% belongs to the top ten. The sample consisted of PBMCs or T cells enriched from blood (not recorded which). The receptors shown here come from a woman aged 45-65 years who had recovered from COVID-19.

This clone appeared a single time. V gene TRBV5-1 combines with J gene TRBJ2-7; possible D gene TRBD1, 6 bases. Germline-derived CDR1 and CDR2 are SGHRS and YFSETQ. CDR3 length equals 13 residues. V was shortened by 4 bases and J by 5 bases, with 13 bases between the two germline ends. The chain's CDR3 is CASSAGTGNEQYF. The DNA of the CDR3 is TGCGCCAGCAGCGCAGGAACAGGGAACGAGCAGTACTTC.

The V gene is TRBV11-2, the J gene TRBJ1-1, with D maybe TRBD1 (6 bases). CDR1 SGHAT and CDR2 FQNNGV come from the germline V gene. V was cut by 4 bases and J by 5 bases, with 20 bases left in between. CDR3 length: 16 amino acids. The CDR3 sequence: CASSSIRGRGRTEAFF. The CDR3 DNA is TGTGCCAGCAGCTCTATCCGGGGCAGGGGACGAACTGAAGCTTTCTTT.

The rearrangement uses TRBV9 and TRBJ2-1, with 12 positions matching TRBD2. CDR1 and CDR2 (germline): SGDLS, YYNGEE. The CDR3 spans 16 residues. Trimming took 4 bases from V and 10 from J; bases not matched to a gene: 12. In DNA form, the CDR3 reads TGTGCCAGCAGCTCTGTGTCCGGACTAGCGGGACGGGAGCAGTTCTTC. Protein sequence: CASSSVSGLAGREQFF.

V gene TRBV28 combines with J gene TRBJ2-7, with D perhaps TRBD1 (5 bases). The CDR3 is 13 amino acids. V dropped 5 bases and J dropped 7 bases, with 15 bases sitting between them. Germline lookup yields CDR1 MDHEN and CDR2 SYDVKM. CDR3 amino acids: CASSQGRDREQYF. In DNA form, the CDR3 reads TGTGCCAGCAGTCAGGGTAGGGATCGGGAGCAGTACTTC.

This clone came up once. V usage is TRBV10-3 and J usage is TRBJ2-3; TRBD2 matches at 12 bases. The CDR3 extends over 16 amino acids. Germline V gene lookup returns CDR1 ENHRY and CDR2 SYGVKD. Trimming removed 6 bases from V and 4 bases from J; junction bases left unmatched: 8. In nucleotides, the CDR3 is TGTGCCATCAGCGGAAGACTAGCGGGAGAGGCAGATACGCAGTATTTT. This translates into CAISGRLAGEADTQYF.

V is TRBV7-8 and J is TRBJ1-1; D is unclear. V was clipped by 1 base and J by 8 bases, with 11 bases between them. Germline CDR1 SGHVS, CDR2 FQNEAQ. This CDR3 is 13 amino acids long. The CDR3 sequence is CASSLGSAGEAFF. CDR3 DNA: TGTGCCAGCAGCTTAGGGTCTGCGGGGGAAGCTTTCTTT.

This chain links TRBV28 with TRBJ1-2, with a weak D call TRBD1 (6 bases). The V end was cut by 10 bases, the J end by 1 base, with 10 bases between. Germline V gives CDR1 MDHEN, CDR2 SYDVKM. CDR3 size: 12 residues. CDR3 sequence: CAIKQGNYGYTF. For the CDR3, the DNA is TGTGCCATCAAACAGGGTAACTATGGCTACACCTTC.

The chain uses TRBV5-1 and TRBJ1-5; D is undetermined. This CDR3 has 14 amino acids. Germline CDR1 is SGHRS and CDR2 is YFSETQ. V gave up 0 bases and J gave up 4 bases, with 8 bases separating them. The CDR3 here is CASSLDRENQPQHF. The DNA for the CDR3 is TGCGCCAGCAGCTTGGACAGAGAAAATCAGCCCCAGCATTTT.

This clone was seen a handful of times. The chain employs TRBV9 and TRBJ1-2; D possibly corresponds to TRBD1 (6 bases). This CDR3 comprises 13 residues. The V end lost 2 bases, the J end lost 4 bases, and 9 bases lay between the germline ends. Germline-derived CDR1 and CDR2 are SGDLS and YYNGEE. CDR3 nucleotides: TGTGCCAGCAGCGTCGAGGACAGCTATGGCTACACCTTC. It codes for CASSVEDSYGYTF. The full variable domain, completed using reference TRBV9 and TRBJ1-2, is DSGVTQTPKHLITATGQRVTLRCSPRSGDLSVYWYQQSLDQGLQFLIQYYNGEERAKGNILERFSAQQFPDLHSELNLSSLELGDSALYFCASSVEDSYGYTFGSGTRLTVV.

This chain uses TRBV18 with TRBJ1-5, with D maybe TRBD1 (5 bases). The germline V gene has CDR1 KGHSH and CDR2 LQKENI. This CDR3 has 15 residues. V was pared by 5 bases and J by 4 bases, with 15 bases between. Here the CDR3 reads CASSTGGDLNQPQHF. In DNA form, the CDR3 reads TGTGCCAGCTCAACGGGGGGGGACCTGAATCAGCCCCAGCATTTT.

V is TRBV15 and J is TRBJ2-7, with 7 positions matching TRBD2. V trimming: 8 bases; J trimming: 2 bases; junction bases outside the gene matches: 15. Germline CDR1 and CDR2: LNHNV and YYDKDF (reference sequence). The CDR3 consists of 16 residues. CDR3 in amino acids: CATSRGRAGDTYEQYF. DNA for the CDR3: TGTGCCACCTCCCGGGGAAGGGCGGGGGATACCTACGAGCAGTACTTC.

This chain uses TRBV19 with TRBJ1-1; the D gene is possibly TRBD1 (6 bases). CDR1 and CDR2 from the germline V gene are LNHDA and SQIVND (reference sequence). This CDR3 is 17 amino acids long. The V and J ends lost 6 bases and 5 bases respectively, with 25 bases between them. CDR3 in DNA: TGTGCCAGTAGAAAACGACAGATTGCTGGGGGCATTACTGAAGCTTTCTTT. Amino acid sequence: CASRKRQIAGGITEAFF.

The chain employs TRBV20-1 and TRBJ2-2, with D perhaps TRBD2 (6 bases). CDR1 is DFQATT and CDR2 is SNEGSKA in the germline V gene (reference sequence). The CDR3 extends over 14 amino acids. V lost 5 bases and J lost 0, with 10 bases in between. Here the CDR3 DNA reads TGCAGTGCTCGTGGACTATCGAACACCGGGGAGCTGTTTTTT. The encoded protein is CSARGLSNTGELFF.

J is TRBJ1-2 and V is TRBV6-5, with D possibly matching TRBD1 (6 bases). Germline V gene sequence: CDR1 MNHEY, CDR2 SVGAGI. The CDR3 has 14 residues. V was pared by 7 bases and J by 3 bases, with 15 bases between. CDR3 residues: CASTRGGLDYGYTF. The DNA for the CDR3 is TGTGCCAGCACTAGGGGGGGATTGGACTATGGCTACACCTTC.

This clone was found a few times. The J gene is TRBJ1-1, the V gene TRBV2, with TRBD1 as a possible D gene (6 bases). CDR3 size: 12 residues. Germline CDR1 SNHLY, CDR2 FYNNEI. V gave up 5 bases and J gave up 5 bases, with 9 bases separating them. The chain's CDR3 is CASSPTGTEAFF. DNA of the CDR3: TGTGCCAGCAGTCCGACAGGAACTGAAGCTTTCTTT.

This clone was detected a few times. The gene calls are TRBV13 and TRBJ2-7; TRBD1 matches 10 bases. Germline V CDR1 and CDR2: PRHDT, FYEKMQ (reference sequence). V gave up 5 bases and J gave up 6 bases; unmatched junction bases: 22. This CDR3 comprises 19 residues. CDR3 amino acids: CASSAIPGQGLSGHTEQYF. DNA of the CDR3: TGTGCCAGCAGCGCTATACCGGGACAGGGGCTTAGCGGACACACCGAGCAGTACTTC.

The CDR3: CASSPLQGSSYNEQFF. The CDR3 coding sequence is TGTGCCAGCAGCCCCCTGCAGGGGAGCTCCTACAATGAGCAGTTCTTC. The chain is built from TRBV7-6 and TRBJ2-1, with a weak D call TRBD1 (6 bases). Germline-derived CDR1 and CDR2 are SGHVS and FNYEAQ. CDR3 length equals 16 residues. The V gene lost 5 bases and the J gene lost 0 bases, with 14 bases spanning the gap.

The CDR3 reads CSASGQAGANVLTF. The DNA of the CDR3 is TGCAGTGCTAGTGGACAGGCTGGGGCCAACGTCCTGACTTTC. The gene calls are TRBV20-1 and TRBJ2-6, with 7 bases matching TRBD1. V was clipped by 3 bases and J by 2 bases; unmatched bases: 1. This CDR3 is built from 14 residues. Germline CDR1 is DFQATT and CDR2 is SNEGSKA (reference sequence).

This chain connects TRBV5-1 to TRBJ2-3, with a weak D call TRBD2 (5 bases). The CDR3 extends over 14 amino acids. CDR1 is SGHRS, CDR2 YFSETQ, per germline. The germline V and J ends were trimmed by 7 bases and 3 bases, with 15 bases remaining between them. The CDR3 nucleotides read TGCGCCAGCCTGGACTCCACCGGGACAGATACGCAGTATTTT. Its protein product is CASLDSTGTDTQYF.

This clone was found a few times. This chain connects TRBV18 to TRBJ1-4; the D is unclear. The germline CDR1 and CDR2 sequences are KGHSH and LQKENI. The CDR3 spans 17 residues. The V and J ends lost 5 bases and 4 bases respectively, with 20 bases between them. The chain's CDR3 is CASSSTPTVILNEKLFF. DNA of the CDR3: TGTGCCAGCTCATCGACCCCCACAGTGATCCTTAATGAAAAACTGTTTTTT.

J is TRBJ1-1 and V is TRBV19; D is unresolved. Germline V CDR1 and CDR2: LNHDA, SQIVND (reference sequence). V lost 7 bases, J lost 4 bases, and 13 bases lay in between. The CDR3 spans 13 residues. The CDR3 nucleotides read TGTGCCAGTACTTGGGGAGGTCGCACTGAAGCTTTCTTT. This translates into CASTWGGRTEAFF.

This rearrangement joins TRBV9 to TRBJ2-5, with 8 bases lining up with TRBD2. Germline CDR1 SGDLS, CDR2 YYNGEE. The CDR3 runs 16 residues. V dropped 4 bases and J dropped 7; count of bases not matched to a gene: 15. This CDR3 is CASSLTPGLEEGTQYF. The CDR3 DNA follows: TGTGCCAGCAGCTTAACCCCGGGACTAGAAGAGGGGACCCAGTACTTC.